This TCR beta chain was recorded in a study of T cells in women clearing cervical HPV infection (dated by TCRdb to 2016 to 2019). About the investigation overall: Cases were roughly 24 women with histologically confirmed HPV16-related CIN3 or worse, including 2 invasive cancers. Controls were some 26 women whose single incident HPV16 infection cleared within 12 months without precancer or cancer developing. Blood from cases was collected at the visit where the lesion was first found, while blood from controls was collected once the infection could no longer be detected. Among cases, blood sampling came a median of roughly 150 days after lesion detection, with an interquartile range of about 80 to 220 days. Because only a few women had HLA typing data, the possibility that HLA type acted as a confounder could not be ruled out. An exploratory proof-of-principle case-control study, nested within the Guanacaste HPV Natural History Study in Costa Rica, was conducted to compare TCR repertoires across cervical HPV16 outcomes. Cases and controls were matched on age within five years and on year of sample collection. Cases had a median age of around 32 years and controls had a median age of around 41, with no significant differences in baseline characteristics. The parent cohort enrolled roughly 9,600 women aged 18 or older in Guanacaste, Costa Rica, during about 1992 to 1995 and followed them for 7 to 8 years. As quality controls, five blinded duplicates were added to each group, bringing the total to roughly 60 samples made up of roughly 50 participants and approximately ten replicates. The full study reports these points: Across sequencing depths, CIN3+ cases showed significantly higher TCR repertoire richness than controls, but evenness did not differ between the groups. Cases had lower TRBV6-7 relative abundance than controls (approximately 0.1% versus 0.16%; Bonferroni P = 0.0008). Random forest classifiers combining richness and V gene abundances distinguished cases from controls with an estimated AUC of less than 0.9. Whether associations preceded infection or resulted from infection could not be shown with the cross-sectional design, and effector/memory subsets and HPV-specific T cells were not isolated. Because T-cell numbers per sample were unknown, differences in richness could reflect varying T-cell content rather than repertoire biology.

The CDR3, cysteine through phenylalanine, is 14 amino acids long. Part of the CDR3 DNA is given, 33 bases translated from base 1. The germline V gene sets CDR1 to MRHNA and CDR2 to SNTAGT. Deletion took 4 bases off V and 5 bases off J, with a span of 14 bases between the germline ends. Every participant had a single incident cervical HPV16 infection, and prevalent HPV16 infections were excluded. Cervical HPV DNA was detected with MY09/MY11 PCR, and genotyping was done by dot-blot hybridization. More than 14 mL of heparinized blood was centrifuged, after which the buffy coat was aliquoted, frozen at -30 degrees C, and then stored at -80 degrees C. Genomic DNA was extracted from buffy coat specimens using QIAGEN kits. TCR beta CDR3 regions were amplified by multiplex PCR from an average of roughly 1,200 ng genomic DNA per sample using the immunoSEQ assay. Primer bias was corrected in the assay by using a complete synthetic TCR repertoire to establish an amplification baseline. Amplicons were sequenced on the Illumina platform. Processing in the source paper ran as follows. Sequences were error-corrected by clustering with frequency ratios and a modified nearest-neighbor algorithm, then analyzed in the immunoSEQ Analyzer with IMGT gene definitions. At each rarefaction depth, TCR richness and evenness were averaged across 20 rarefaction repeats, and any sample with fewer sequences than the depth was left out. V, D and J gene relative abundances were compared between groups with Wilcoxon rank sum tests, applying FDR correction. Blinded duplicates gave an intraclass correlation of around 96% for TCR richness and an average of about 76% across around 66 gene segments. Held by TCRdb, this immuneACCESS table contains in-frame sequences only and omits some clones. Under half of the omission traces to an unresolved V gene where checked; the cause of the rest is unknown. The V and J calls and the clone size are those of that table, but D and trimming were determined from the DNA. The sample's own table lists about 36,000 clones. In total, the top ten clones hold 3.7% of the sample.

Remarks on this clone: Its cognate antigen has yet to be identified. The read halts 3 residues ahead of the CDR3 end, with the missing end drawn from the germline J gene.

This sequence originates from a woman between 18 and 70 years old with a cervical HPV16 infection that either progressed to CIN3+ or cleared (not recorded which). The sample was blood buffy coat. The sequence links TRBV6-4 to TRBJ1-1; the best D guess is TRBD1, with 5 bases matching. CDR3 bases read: TGTGCCAGCAGTGCCCAGGGAGATAAGACTGAA. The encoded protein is CASSAQGDKTE. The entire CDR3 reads CASSAQGDKTEAFF.